The 5 T cell receptor beta chains given below trace back to one sample, sequenced in a study of early T cells in non-severe SARS-CoV-2 infection. MiXCR was run by TCRdb on the 5' RACE reads, yielding one entry per CDR3 protein. The table has over 50,000 distinct CDR3 sequences, approximately 11% seen once. Material: whole blood. All receptors come from an adult who was a healthcare worker with PCR-confirmed SARS-CoV-2 infection or an uninfected control (not recorded which).

The chain joins TRBV27 to TRBJ1-1; the D is unclear. The V end lost 2 bases, the J end lost 1 base, and 17 bases lay between the germline ends. Germline CDR1 MNHEY, CDR2 SMNVEV (reference sequence). There are 17 residues in the CDR3. The CDR3 DNA sequence: TGTGCCAGCAGTTTACGACACGTAACTTCCAAGAACACTGAAGCTTTCTTT. Translating gives CASSLRHVTSKNTEAFF.

This clonotype occurred many times. V and J are TRBV6-2 or TRBV6-3 and TRBJ2-5; D is perhaps TRBD1 (5 bases). CDR3 length: 11 residues. Germline V gives CDR1 MNHEY, CDR2 SVGEGT. V gave up 8 bases and J gave up 5 bases, with 9 bases separating them. This CDR3 reads CASGSGETQYF. In DNA, the CDR3 is TGTGCCAGCGGGTCAGGGGAGACCCAGTACTTC.

The sample holds many counts of this clonotype. The chain has TRBV30 and TRBJ1-5, with 7 bases lining up with TRBD1. Germline lookup yields CDR1 GTSNPN and CDR2 SVGIG (reference sequence). The CDR3 is made up of 14 amino acids. V trimming: 2 bases; J trimming: 7 bases; junction bases outside the gene matches: 8. CDR3 in DNA: TGTGCCTGGAGTCTGAGGGGGCGCATACAGCCCCAGCATTTT. Its protein product is CAWSLRGRIQPQHF.

This clonotype was counted at least ten times. The rearrangement links TRBV7-8 to TRBJ2-5, with D perhaps assigned TRBD1 or TRBD2 (6 bases each). Trimming left V 4 bases short and J 9 bases short, with 15 bases between. CDR1 and CDR2 from the germline V gene are SGHVS and FQNEAQ. The CDR3 loop spans 13 amino acids. CDR3 protein: CASSSQGGSPQYF. CDR3 DNA sequence: TGTGCCAGCAGCTCACAAGGGGGGTCGCCCCAGTACTTC.

This clonotype occurred a few times. The chain couples TRBV7-6 to TRBJ2-6, with D tentatively TRBD1 (6 bases). This CDR3 has 17 amino acids. CDR1 is SGHVS and CDR2 is FNYEAQ in the germline V gene. The germline V and J ends were trimmed by 3 bases and 0 bases, with 12 bases remaining between them. The CDR3 DNA follows: TGTGCCAGCAGCTTCGCTCAGGGGACCTCTGGGGCCAACGTCCTGACTTTC. Protein sequence: CASSFAQGTSGANVLTF.